This T cell receptor (beta chain) came from a study of cytomegalovirus exposure and HLA in healthy donors. Study results and limitations: High specificity and sensitivity for cytomegalovirus status were reported for the classifier. Investigators reported 164 TCR beta chains as tied to cytomegalovirus. A subsequent analysis found that TCR clusters from the first cohort also tended to co-occur in the approximately 120 validation repertoires, with about 94% of cluster scores above 0.

Trimming stripped 6 bases from V and 9 bases from J, with 18 bases between. Germline V gene data show CDR1 as MNHNS and CDR2 as SASEGT. This CDR3 spans 14 amino acids. With regard to this clone: Its antigen remains unknown.

Produced via immunoSEQ multiplex PCR; TCRdb's table is partial and in-frame only. The sample records around 220,000 clones, around 90% being singletons. The donors were members of the validation cohort, which comprised 100 to 150 subjects and was separate from the first cohort of around 700 subjects. Sequences were obtained from PBMCs. The receptor was isolated from a woman aged 18-29 years in good health and CMV-seronegative. The V and J genes are TRBV6-1 and TRBJ2-1; no clear D. The CDR3 DNA is TGTGCCAGCAGCGTTTCGGGTCCTGGCACTGAGCAGTTCTTC. Translation gives CASSVSGPGTEQFF.